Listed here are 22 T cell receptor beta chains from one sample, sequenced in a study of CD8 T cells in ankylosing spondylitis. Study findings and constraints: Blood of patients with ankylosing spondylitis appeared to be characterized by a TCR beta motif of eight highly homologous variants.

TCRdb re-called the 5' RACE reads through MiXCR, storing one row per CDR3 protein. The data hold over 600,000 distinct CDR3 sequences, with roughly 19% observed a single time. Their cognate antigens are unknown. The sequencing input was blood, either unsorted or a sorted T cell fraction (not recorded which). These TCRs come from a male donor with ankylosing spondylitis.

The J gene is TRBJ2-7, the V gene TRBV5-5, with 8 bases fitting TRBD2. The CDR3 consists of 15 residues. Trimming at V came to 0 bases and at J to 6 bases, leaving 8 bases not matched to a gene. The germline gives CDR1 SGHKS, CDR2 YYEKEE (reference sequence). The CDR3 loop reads CASSLVGLASSEQYF. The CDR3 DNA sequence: TGTGCCAGCAGCTTGGTAGGACTAGCTTCCAGCGAGCAGTACTTC.

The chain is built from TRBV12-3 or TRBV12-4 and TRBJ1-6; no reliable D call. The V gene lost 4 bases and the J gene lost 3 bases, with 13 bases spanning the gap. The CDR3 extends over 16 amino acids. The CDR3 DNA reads TGTGCCAGCAGTTCCGTCCTGAAGGGCTATAATTCACCCCTCCACTTT. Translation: CASSSVLKGYNSPLHF.

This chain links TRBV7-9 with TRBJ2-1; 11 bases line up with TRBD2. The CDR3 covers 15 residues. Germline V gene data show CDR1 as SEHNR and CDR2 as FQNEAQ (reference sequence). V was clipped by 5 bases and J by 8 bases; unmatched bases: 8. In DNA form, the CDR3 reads TGTGCCAGCAGCGCGACTAGCGGGGAGTTGGATGAGCAGTTCTTC. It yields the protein CASSATSGELDEQFF.

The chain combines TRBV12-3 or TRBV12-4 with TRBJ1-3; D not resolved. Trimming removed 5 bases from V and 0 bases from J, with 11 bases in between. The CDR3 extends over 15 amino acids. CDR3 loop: CASSPGWRSGNTIYF. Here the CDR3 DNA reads TGTGCCAGCAGTCCCGGGTGGCGCTCTGGAAACACCATATATTTT.

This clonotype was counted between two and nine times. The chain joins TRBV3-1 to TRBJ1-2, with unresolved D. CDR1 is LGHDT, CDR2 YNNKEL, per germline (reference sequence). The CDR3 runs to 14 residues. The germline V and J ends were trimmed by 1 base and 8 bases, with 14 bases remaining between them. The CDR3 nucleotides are TGTGCCAGCAGCCAAGGAGATTTGTTAGTAGGCTACACCTTC. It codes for CASSQGDLLVGYTF.

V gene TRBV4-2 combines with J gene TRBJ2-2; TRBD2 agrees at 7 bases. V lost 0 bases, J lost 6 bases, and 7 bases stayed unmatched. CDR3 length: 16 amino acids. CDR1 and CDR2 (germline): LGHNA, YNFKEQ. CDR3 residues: CASSQERLAVSGELFF. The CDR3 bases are TGTGCCAGCAGCCAAGAGCGACTAGCAGTATCCGGGGAGCTGTTTTTT.

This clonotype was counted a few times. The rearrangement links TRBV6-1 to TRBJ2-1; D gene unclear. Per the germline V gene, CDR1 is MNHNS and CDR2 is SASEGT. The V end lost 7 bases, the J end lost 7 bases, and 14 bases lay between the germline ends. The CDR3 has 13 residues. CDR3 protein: CASMGPTWNEQFF. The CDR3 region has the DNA TGTGCCAGCATGGGTCCGACCTGGAATGAGCAGTTCTTC.

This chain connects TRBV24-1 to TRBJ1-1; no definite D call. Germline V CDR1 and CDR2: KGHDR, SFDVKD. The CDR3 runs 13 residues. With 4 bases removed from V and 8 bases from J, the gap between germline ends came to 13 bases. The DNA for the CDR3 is TGTGCCACCAGTGAAGCCTATGGGAGAGAAGCTTTCTTT. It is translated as CATSEAYGREAFF.

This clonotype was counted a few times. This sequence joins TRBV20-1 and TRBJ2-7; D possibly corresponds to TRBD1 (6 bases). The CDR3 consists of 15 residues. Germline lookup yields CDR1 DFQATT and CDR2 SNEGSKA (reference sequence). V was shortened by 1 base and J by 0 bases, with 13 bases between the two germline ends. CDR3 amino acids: CSARGQRQVSYEQYF. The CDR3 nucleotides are TGCAGTGCTAGAGGACAACGACAGGTCTCCTACGAGCAGTACTTC.

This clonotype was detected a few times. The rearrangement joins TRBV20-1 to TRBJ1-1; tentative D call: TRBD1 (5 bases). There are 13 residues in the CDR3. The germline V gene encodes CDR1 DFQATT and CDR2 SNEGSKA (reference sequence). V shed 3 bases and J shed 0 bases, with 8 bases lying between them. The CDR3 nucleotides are TGCAGTGCTAGTGGACACGTGAACACTGAAGCTTTCTTT. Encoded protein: CSASGHVNTEAFF.

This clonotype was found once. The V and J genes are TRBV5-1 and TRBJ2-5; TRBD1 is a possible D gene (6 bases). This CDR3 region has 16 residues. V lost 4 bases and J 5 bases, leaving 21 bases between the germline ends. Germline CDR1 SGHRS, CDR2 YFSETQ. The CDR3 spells CASSRQGTQAGETQYF. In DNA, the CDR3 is TGCGCCAGCAGCCGCCAGGGGACACAGGCGGGCGAGACCCAGTACTTC.

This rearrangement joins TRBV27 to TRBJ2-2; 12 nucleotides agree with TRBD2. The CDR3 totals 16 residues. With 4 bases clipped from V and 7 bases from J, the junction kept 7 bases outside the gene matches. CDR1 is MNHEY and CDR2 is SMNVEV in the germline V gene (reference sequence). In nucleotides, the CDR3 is TGTGCCAGCAGTTCCAGACTAGCGGGAGTTATCGGGGAGCTGTTTTTT. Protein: CASSSRLAGVIGELFF.

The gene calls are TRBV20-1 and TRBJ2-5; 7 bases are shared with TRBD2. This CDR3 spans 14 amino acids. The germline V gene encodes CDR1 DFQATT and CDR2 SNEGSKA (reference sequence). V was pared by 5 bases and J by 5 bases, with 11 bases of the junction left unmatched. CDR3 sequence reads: CSALSGEIGETQYF. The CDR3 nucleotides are TGCAGTGCTCTGAGCGGGGAGATCGGGGAGACCCAGTACTTC.

The CDR3 DNA reads TGTGCCAGCAGTGCCATAGGCACCGGGGAGCTGTTTTTT. Translated: CASSAIGTGELFF. The chain carries TRBV12-3 or TRBV12-4 and TRBJ2-2; no definite D call. This CDR3 comprises 13 residues. V lost 5 bases, J lost 4 bases, and 8 bases lay in between.

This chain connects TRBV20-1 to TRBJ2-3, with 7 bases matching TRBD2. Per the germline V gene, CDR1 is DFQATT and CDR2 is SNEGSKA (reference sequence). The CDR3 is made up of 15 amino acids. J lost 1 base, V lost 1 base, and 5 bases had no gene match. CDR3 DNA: TGCAGTGCTAGAGGTGCTAGCGGAGGCACAGATACGCAGTATTTT. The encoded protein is CSARGASGGTDTQYF.

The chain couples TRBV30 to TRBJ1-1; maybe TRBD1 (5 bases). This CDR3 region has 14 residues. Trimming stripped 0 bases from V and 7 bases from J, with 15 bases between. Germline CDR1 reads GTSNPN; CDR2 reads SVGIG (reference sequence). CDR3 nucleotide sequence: TGTGCCTGGAGTGTGGGTCAAGGGACCGATGAAGCTTTCTTT. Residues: CAWSVGQGTDEAFF.

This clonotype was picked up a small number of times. The CDR3 DNA reads as TGCAGTGCTAGAAGGTCAGGTCAAGAGACCCAGTACTTC. Protein product: CSARRSGQETQYF. The chain uses TRBV20-1 and TRBJ2-5; no clear D gene. The CDR3 covers 13 residues. Germline-derived CDR1 and CDR2 are DFQATT and SNEGSKA (reference sequence). Trimming shortened V by 2 bases and J by 2 bases, and 9 bases separated the two germline ends.

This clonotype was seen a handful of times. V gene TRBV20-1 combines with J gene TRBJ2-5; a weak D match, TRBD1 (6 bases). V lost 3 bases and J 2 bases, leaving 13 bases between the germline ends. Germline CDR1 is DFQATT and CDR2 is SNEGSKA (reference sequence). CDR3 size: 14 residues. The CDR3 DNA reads TGCAGTGCTAGCCCGAGTGGGACACAAGAGACCCAGTACTTC. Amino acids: CSASPSGTQETQYF.

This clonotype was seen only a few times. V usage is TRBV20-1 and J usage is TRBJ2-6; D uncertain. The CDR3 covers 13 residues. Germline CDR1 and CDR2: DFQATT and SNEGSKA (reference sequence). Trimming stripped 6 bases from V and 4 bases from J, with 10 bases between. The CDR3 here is CSAKGSGANVLTF. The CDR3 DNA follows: TGCAGTGCAAAGGGATCGGGGGCCAACGTCCTGACTTTC.

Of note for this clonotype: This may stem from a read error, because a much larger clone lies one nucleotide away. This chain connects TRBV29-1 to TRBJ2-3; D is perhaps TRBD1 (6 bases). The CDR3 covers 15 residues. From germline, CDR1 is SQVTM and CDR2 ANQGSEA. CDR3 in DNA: TGCAGCGCCAGGGGCGACTCCTCTAGCACAGATACGAAGTATTTT. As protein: CSARGDSSSTDTKYF.

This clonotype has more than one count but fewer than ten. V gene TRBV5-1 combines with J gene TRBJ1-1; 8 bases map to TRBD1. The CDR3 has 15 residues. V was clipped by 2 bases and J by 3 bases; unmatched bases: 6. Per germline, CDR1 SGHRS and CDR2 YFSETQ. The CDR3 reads CASSFSSGGYTEAFF. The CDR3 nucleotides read TGCGCCAGCAGCTTTTCGTCAGGGGGCTACACTGAAGCTTTCTTT.

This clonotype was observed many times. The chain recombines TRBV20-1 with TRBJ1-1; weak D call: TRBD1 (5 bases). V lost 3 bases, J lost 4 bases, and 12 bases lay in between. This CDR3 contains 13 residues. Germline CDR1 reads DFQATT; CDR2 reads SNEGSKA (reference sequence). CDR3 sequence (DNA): TGCAGTGCTAGCGGGGGGTCGGGCACTGAAGCTTTCTTT. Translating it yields CSASGGSGTEAFF.